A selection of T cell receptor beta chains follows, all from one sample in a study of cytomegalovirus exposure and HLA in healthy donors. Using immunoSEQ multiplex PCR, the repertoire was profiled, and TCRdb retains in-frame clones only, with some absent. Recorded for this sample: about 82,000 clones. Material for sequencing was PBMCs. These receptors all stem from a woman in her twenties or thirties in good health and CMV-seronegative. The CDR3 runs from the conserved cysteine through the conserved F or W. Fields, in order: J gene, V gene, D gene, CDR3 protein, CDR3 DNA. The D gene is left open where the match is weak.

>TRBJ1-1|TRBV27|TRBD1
CASSPGQGVTEAFF
TGTGCCAGCAGTCCCGGACAGGGGGTCACTGAAGCTTTCTTT
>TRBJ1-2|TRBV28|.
CASSLTKPLNYGYTF
TGTGCCAGCAGTTTAACGAAGCCGCTGAACTATGGCTACACCTTC
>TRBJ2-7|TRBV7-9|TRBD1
CASSFSQGNEQYF
TGTGCCAGCAGCTTTTCACAGGGGAACGAGCAGTACTTC
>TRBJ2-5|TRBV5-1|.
CASSLSSGSRVETQYF
TGCGCCAGCAGCTTGTCTTCAGGAAGCAGGGTAGAGACCCAGTACTTC
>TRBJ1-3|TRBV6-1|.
CASSIQGTGNTIYF
TGTGCCAGCAGCATACAGGGAACAGGAAACACCATATATTTT
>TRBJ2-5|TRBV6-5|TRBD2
CASSRTSVSETQYF
TGTGCCAGCAGCCGGACTAGCGTGTCGGAGACCCAGTACTTC
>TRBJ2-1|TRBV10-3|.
CAISESGGAYNEQFF
TGTGCCATCAGTGAGTCGGGAGGCGCCTACAATGAGCAGTTCTTC
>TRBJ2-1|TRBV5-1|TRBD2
CASSLGLAGGNNEQFF
TGCGCCAGCAGCCTAGGACTAGCGGGGGGGAACAATGAGCAGTTCTTC
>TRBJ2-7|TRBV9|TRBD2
CASSVGAGSYEQYF
TGTGCCAGCAGCGTTGGAGCGGGAAGCTACGAGCAGTACTTC
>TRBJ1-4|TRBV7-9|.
CASSLGQAAGEKLFF
TGTGCCAGCAGCTTAGGGCAGGCCGCGGGGGAAAAACTGTTTTTT
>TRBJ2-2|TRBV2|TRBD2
CASSFFPGLADTGELFF
TGTGCCAGCAGTTTCTTCCCGGGACTAGCGGACACCGGGGAGCTGTTTTTT
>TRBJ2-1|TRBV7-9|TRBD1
CASSPRGQGVDEQFF
TGTGCCAGCAGCCCGAGGGGACAGGGGGTTGATGAGCAGTTCTTC
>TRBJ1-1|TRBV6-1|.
CASSRTLQGTAFF
TGTGCCAGCAGCCGGACGCTACAGGGAACAGCTTTCTTT
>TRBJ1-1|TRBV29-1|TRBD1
CSGRQGLNTEAFF
TGCAGCGGCCGACAGGGCTTGAACACTGAAGCTTTCTTT
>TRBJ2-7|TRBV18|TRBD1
CASSPTGAYEQYF
TGTGCCAGCTCACCCACAGGGGCCTACGAGCAGTACTTC
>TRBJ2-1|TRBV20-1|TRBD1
CSADRADEQFF
TGCAGTGCTGACAGGGCCGATGAGCAGTTCTTC